This record looks at one T cell receptor (beta chain) sequence and its context. Its antigen is currently unknown. The protocol was immunoSEQ multiplex PCR, while the TCRdb copy is restricted to in-frame clones and leaves out a portion. The repertoire holds tens of thousands of clones, with about 90% as singletons. This entry is derived from a study of T cells in localized non-small cell lung cancer. Trimming took 2 bases from V and 2 from J; bases not matched to a gene: 0. The CDR3 sequence is 13 residues long. Germline V gene sequence: CDR1 SGHTA, CDR2 FQGTGA. Study-level results: Sequence data derive from only one tumor region, so heterogeneity remains possible. Uninvolved adjacent lung had the highest recorded T cell clonality, with tumor below it. When the top 100 tumor clones were examined, a median around 61 of them also appeared in the adjacent lung, which was paired and uninvolved.

This TCR came from a man between 40 and 70 years old with stage I squamous cell lung carcinoma. Sequences were derived from peripheral blood, sampled before any cancer treatment. V usage is TRBV7-3 and J usage is TRBJ2-7; 7 nucleotides agree with TRBD1. The CDR3 sequence is CASSLGTAYEQYF. The CDR3 bases are TGTGCCAGCAGCTTAGGGACAGCCTACGAGCAGTACTTC.